The 21 T cell receptor beta chains reported below all come from one sample, sequenced in a study of cytomegalovirus exposure and HLA in healthy donors. Primers: 60 Vbeta forward and 13 Jbeta reverse. The assay was immunoSEQ multiplex PCR, and TCRdb's table has in-frame clones only and misses some. Of 110,000 or so clones listed, over 60% are singletons. The material sequenced was PBMCs. The source of these receptors is a female donor in good health and CMV-seronegative.

There are a few counts of this clone. The genes are TRBV5-6 and TRBJ1-1; D is ambiguous. V lost 3 bases and J 1 base, leaving 4 bases between the germline ends. Germline V gene data show CDR1 as SGHDT and CDR2 as YYEEEE. The CDR3 sequence is 12 residues long. The CDR3 DNA reads TGTGCCAGCAGCTCACAGAACACTGAAGCTTTCTTT. Amino acids: CASSSQNTEAFF.

The gene calls are TRBV5-6 and TRBJ2-7; TRBD1 matches at 12 bases. Losses at the gene ends were 5 bases for V and 5 bases for J; bases not matched to a gene: 11. CDR3 length: 16 amino acids. The V gene's germline CDR1 is SGHDT and CDR2 YYEEEE. CDR3 protein: CASRAAGTGGGDEQYF. CDR3 DNA: TGTGCCAGCAGGGCTGCCGGGACAGGGGGCGGAGACGAGCAGTACTTC.

The table lists this clone with a few counts. The chain employs TRBV4-3 and TRBJ2-3; D is perhaps TRBD2 (6 bases). Between the trimmed V and J ends, which lost 0 bases and 1 base, there was a span of 14 bases. The CDR3 covers 17 residues. Per the germline V gene, CDR1 is LGHNA and CDR2 is YSLEER. CDR3 coding DNA: TGCGCCAGCAGCCAAGATCCCACAGGCGGGGGCACAGATACGCAGTATTTT. Protein sequence: CASSQDPTGGGTDTQYF.

The chain combines TRBV2 with TRBJ1-2; possibly TRBD1 for D (6 bases). There are 13 residues in the CDR3. Trimming stripped 7 bases from V and 4 bases from J, with 13 bases between. From germline, CDR1 is SNHLY and CDR2 FYNNEI. CDR3 sequence: CASTRTDPYGYTF. CDR3 nucleotide sequence: TGTGCCAGCACCAGGACAGACCCCTATGGCTACACCTTC.

The chain links TRBV6-5 to TRBJ2-7; perhaps TRBD1 as D (6 bases). The CDR3 runs 15 residues. V lost 7 bases, J lost 1 base, and 17 bases lay in between. Germline-derived CDR1 and CDR2 are MNHEY and SVGAGI. CDR3: CASKTGLPSSYEQYF. Written as DNA, the CDR3 is TGTGCCAGCAAAACAGGGCTCCCCTCTTCCTACGAGCAGTACTTC.

This clone was found once. J is TRBJ2-3 and V is TRBV5-1; 12 nucleotides agree with TRBD2. V was pared by 0 bases and J by 4 bases, with 0 bases of the junction left unmatched. This CDR3 has 15 amino acids. CDR1 is SGHRS, CDR2 YFSETQ, per germline. As DNA, the CDR3 is TGCGCCAGCAGCTTGGCTAGCGGGGGGGCAGATACGCAGTATTTT. Translation gives CASSLASGGADTQYF.

For the CDR3, the DNA is TGTGCCAGCAGTTTATCCCAAAACTATGACGAGCAGTACTTC. It encodes CASSLSQNYDEQYF. The V gene is TRBV27, the J gene TRBJ2-7, with D unclear. Trimming pared 0 bases from V and 5 bases from J, leaving 11 bases between. In germline, CDR1 is MNHEY, CDR2 SMNVEV (reference sequence). The CDR3 runs 14 residues.

This clone has only one observation. CDR3 amino acids: CASSYGTSGGAGTKNIQYF. The CDR3 nucleotides are TGTGCCAGCAGCTACGGGACTAGCGGGGGGGCCGGGACCAAAAACATTCAGTACTTC. The chain carries TRBV7-9 and TRBJ2-4, with 16 bases aligning to TRBD2. The CDR3 is 19 residues long. Germline assignment: CDR1 SEHNR and CDR2 FQNEAQ (reference sequence). V lost 4 bases to trimming and J lost 2 bases; unmatched junction nucleotides: 8.

There are a few counts of this clone. CDR3 bases: TGTGCCTGGAGAAGAGCGGGGGGGCAGTATTTT. Translated: CAWRRAGGQYF. The chain links TRBV30 to TRBJ2-3, with 9 bases that match TRBD2. The CDR3 sequence is 11 residues long. V lost 3 bases and J lost 11; bases outside the gene matches: 3. In germline, CDR1 is GTSNPN, CDR2 SVGIG (reference sequence).

The chain uses TRBV11-2 and TRBJ2-3, with 14 positions matching TRBD2. The junction had 4 bases not matched to a gene; V was cut back by 1 base and J by 1 base. Germline lookup yields CDR1 SGHAT and CDR2 FQNNGV. The CDR3 contains 18 residues. The chain's CDR3 is CASSLGLAGGLGTDTQYF. CDR3 nucleotides: TGTGCCAGCAGCTTAGGACTAGCGGGGGGGCTCGGCACAGATACGCAGTATTTT.

A single count supports this clone. The chain joins TRBV5-1 to TRBJ2-3; D is unresolved. The germline V gene has CDR1 SGHRS and CDR2 YFSETQ. V dropped 5 bases and J dropped 2 bases, with 12 bases sitting between them. This CDR3 has 14 residues. CDR3 loop: CASSMVRFTDTQYF. The CDR3 nucleotides read TGCGCCAGCAGTATGGTCAGGTTCACAGATACGCAGTATTTT.

The chain carries TRBV9 and TRBJ2-7, with 9 bases lining up with TRBD1. The CDR3 totals 15 residues. Germline V gene lookup returns CDR1 SGDLS and CDR2 YYNGEE. V lost 4 bases and J lost 6; bases outside the gene matches: 11. As DNA, the CDR3 is TGTGCCAGCAGCATTGGACAGGGGAGTGTTTTCGAGCAGTACTTC. It translates to CASSIGQGSVFEQYF. Full variable domain (missing parts from reference TRBV9 and TRBJ2-7): DSGVTQTPKHLITATGQRVTLRCSPRSGDLSVYWYQQSLDQGLQFLIQYYNGEERAKGNILERFSAQQFPDLHSELNLSSLELGDSALYFCASSIGQGSVFEQYFGPGTRLTVT.

This chain uses TRBV12-2 with TRBJ1-2; the D call of TRBD1 is as the table states it, not checked on the DNA. TRBV12-2 is given as a pseudogene. CDR3 length: 18 amino acids. The CDR3 here is CASRLPLRQGSTAGGYTF. Written as DNA, the CDR3 is TGTGCAAGTCGCTTACCCCTCCGACAGGGGTCCACGGCCGGTGGCTACACCTTC.

The DNA of the CDR3 is TGTGCCAGCACAATAGCGGGAACGAACACCGGGGAGCTGTTTTTT. Amino acid sequence: CASTIAGTNTGELFF. The rearrangement uses TRBV7-2 and TRBJ2-2, with TRBD2 identical over 8 bases. With V trimmed by 7 bases and J by 0 bases, 4 bases remained unmatched. Germline CDR1 is SGHTA and CDR2 is FQGNSA. This CDR3 is built from 15 residues.

The J gene is TRBJ2-7, the V gene TRBV6-1; TRBD2 matches 10 bases. The CDR3 is made up of 18 amino acids. The germline V gene has CDR1 MNHNS and CDR2 SASEGT. The ends lost 3 bases at V and 0 bases at J; junction bases unmatched: 11. The CDR3 protein is CASSDRGTSVTSSYEQYF. CDR3 nucleotide sequence: TGTGCCAGCAGTGATCGGGGGACTAGCGTAACAAGCTCCTACGAGCAGTACTTC.

V usage is TRBV7-9 and J usage is TRBJ2-1; the match to TRBD2 covers 8 bases. CDR3 length: 18 residues. Unmatched junction bases numbered 12, after V lost 2 bases and J lost 3 bases. The V gene's germline CDR1 is SEHNR and CDR2 FQNEAQ (reference sequence). CDR3 bases: TGTGCCAGCAGCTTAATTCCCCTGGGGCGGGGGGTCTACAATGAGCAGTTCTTC. Translating it yields CASSLIPLGRGVYNEQFF.

A few counts support this clone. The chain has TRBV7-2 and TRBJ1-6, with 7 bases identical to TRBD1. The CDR3 runs to 15 residues. Germline CDR1 reads SGHTA; CDR2 reads FQGNSA. V lost 4 bases to trimming and J lost 10 bases; unmatched junction nucleotides: 10. DNA of the CDR3: TGTGCCAGCAGCTCAGACCGGGACAGTTACTCACCCCTCCACTTT. It codes for CASSSDRDSYSPLHF.

This chain uses TRBV15 with TRBJ2-7; possibly TRBD2 for D (6 bases). Trimming took off 8 bases at V and 5 bases at J, with 19 bases between the two ends. Per germline, CDR1 LNHNV and CDR2 YYDKDF (reference sequence). CDR3 size: 14 residues. The CDR3 coding sequence is TGTGCCACCGCCCGTGGAGGGGCTATCCACGAGCAGTACTTC. The encoded protein is CATARGGAIHEQYF.

This chain joins TRBV6-5 and TRBJ1-2; 8 nucleotides match TRBD1. V dropped 4 bases and J dropped 2; count of bases not matched to a gene: 6. CDR1 MNHEY and CDR2 SVGAGI come from the germline V gene. This CDR3 is built from 15 residues. The CDR3 loop reads CASSWRDRRNYGYTF. The CDR3 DNA sequence: TGTGCCAGCAGTTGGCGGGACAGGCGAAACTATGGCTACACCTTC.

This sequence joins TRBV13 and TRBJ2-1, with D uncertain. Germline lookup yields CDR1 PRHDT and CDR2 FYEKMQ (reference sequence). The CDR3 sequence is 15 residues long. The V end was cut by 4 bases, the J end by 0 bases, with 10 bases between. CDR3 protein: CASSSGPNSYNEQFF. CDR3 in DNA: TGTGCCAGCAGCTCCGGTCCAAACTCCTACAATGAGCAGTTCTTC.

The chain carries TRBV7-9 and TRBJ2-1; 7 bases match TRBD1. Germline V gene sequence: CDR1 SEHNR, CDR2 FQNEAQ (reference sequence). This CDR3 spans 15 amino acids. Trimming at V came to 7 bases and at J to 0 bases, leaving 6 bases not matched to a gene. Written as DNA, the CDR3 is TGTGCCAGCACCCGACAGGGAAGCTCCTACAATGAGCAGTTCTTC. It specifies CASTRQGSSYNEQFF. Full variable domain (outside the CDR3, taken from reference TRBV7-9 and TRBJ2-1): DTGVSQNPRHKITKRGQNVTFRCDPISEHNRLYWYRQTLGQGPEFLTYFQNEAQLEKSRLLSDRFSAERPKGSFSTLEIQRTEQGDSAMYLCASTRQGSSYNEQFFGPGTRLTVL.